These T cell receptor beta chains were read from a single sample in a study of CD8 T cells in Susac syndrome. TCRdb reanalysed the immunoSEQ multiplex PCR reads using MiXCR and keeps one entry per CDR3 protein. This sample carries around 140,000 distinct CDR3 sequences, 95% of them seen once, and the ten largest clones take around 0.15%. Sequenced sample: CD4+ T cells from PBMCs. Source of these receptors: a human donor with Susac syndrome. CDR3s include the opening cysteine and the closing phenylalanine or tryptophan. The order of the fields is clone size, V gene, J gene, D gene, CDR3 protein, CDR3 DNA. The D gene is left open where the match is weak. The size entry is marked missing in some rows and otherwise reads once, few, many or a size class.

>-|TRBV10-3|TRBJ1-1|-
CAISVSPETEAFF
TGTGCCATCAGTGTGAGTCCGGAAACTGAAGCTTTCTTT
>-|TRBV9|TRBJ2-1|-
CASSANYPGEQFF
TGTGCCAGCAGCGCTAACTACCCCGGTGAGCAGTTCTTC
>-|TRBV12-3/TRBV12-4|TRBJ1-6|-
CATNRDGASPLHF
TGTGCCACGAACCGGGACGGCGCTTCACCCCTCCACTTT
>few|TRBV30|TRBJ1-1|-
CAWSVGMNTEAFF
TGTGCCTGGAGTGTTGGGATGAACACTGAAGCTTTCTTT
>-|TRBV21-1|TRBJ2-7|-
CASKGMQYEQYF
TGTGCCAGCAAGGGGATGCAGTACGAGCAGTACTTC
>-|TRBV7-9|TRBJ1-2|-
CASSLTGGLREIYGYTF
TGTGCCAGCAGCCTCACCGGGGGCCTGAGGGAGATCTATGGCTACACCTTC
>-|TRBV5-5|TRBJ2-3|-
CASSSRLADTQYF
TGTGCCAGCAGCTCACGGTTGGCAGATACGCAGTATTTT
>-|TRBV21-1|TRBJ2-5|-
CASSKTPGRMKETQYF
TGTGCCAGCAGCAAAACACCGGGACGGATGAAAGAGACCCAGTACTTC
>-|TRBV3-1|TRBJ2-1|TRBD2
CASSQDPGTSFEF
TGTGCCAGCAGCCAAGATCCCGGGACTAGTTTCGAATTC
>-|TRBV29-1|TRBJ1-1|TRBD1
CSAPGQTISGTEAFF
TGCAGCGCTCCGGGACAGACAATTAGTGGCACTGAAGCTTTCTTT
>-|TRBV20-1|TRBJ2-2|-
CSVSPGWGDTGELFF
TGCAGTGTCTCCCCGGGGTGGGGGGACACCGGGGAGCTGTTTTTT
>-|TRBV29-1|TRBJ2-1|TRBD2
CSVGMGGISYNEQFF
TGCAGCGTGGGAATGGGGGGGATCTCCTACAATGAGCAGTTCTTC
>-|TRBV4-1|TRBJ2-1|TRBD1
CASSQVGDRVYNEQFF
TGCGCCAGCAGCCAAGTCGGGGACAGGGTCTACAATGAGCAGTTCTTC
>-|TRBV5-6|TRBJ2-7|TRBD2
CASSVGPSGNYEQYF
TGTGCCAGCAGCGTGGGCCCTAGCGGGAACTACGAGCAGTACTTC
>-|TRBV20-1|TRBJ2-1|TRBD2
CSAPRTGRAEVEQFF
TGCAGTGCTCCCCGTACCGGGAGGGCCGAGGTTGAGCAGTTCTTC